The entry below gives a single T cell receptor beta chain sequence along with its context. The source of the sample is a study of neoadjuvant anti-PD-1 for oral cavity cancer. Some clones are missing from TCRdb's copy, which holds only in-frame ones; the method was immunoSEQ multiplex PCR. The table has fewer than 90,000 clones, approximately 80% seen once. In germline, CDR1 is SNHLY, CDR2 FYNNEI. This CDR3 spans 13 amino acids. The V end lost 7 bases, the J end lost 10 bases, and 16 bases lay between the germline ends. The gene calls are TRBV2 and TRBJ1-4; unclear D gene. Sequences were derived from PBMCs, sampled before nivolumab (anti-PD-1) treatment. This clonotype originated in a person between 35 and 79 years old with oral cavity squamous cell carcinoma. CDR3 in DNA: TGTGCCAGCACGTTGGCAGCCACCGGAAAACTGTTTTTT. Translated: CASTLAATGKLFF.